The rows below give T cell receptor beta chains drawn from one sample of a study of regulatory T cells in long-lasting Graves disease. From the multiplex PCR reads, TCRdb called clonotypes with MiXCR, one entry per CDR3 protein. The repertoire has 500,000 or so distinct CDR3 sequences, about 15% of them found once; the top ten carry roughly 25%. These records were also assigned to another study, of T cells in Graves' hyperthyroidism and ophthalmopathy.

The material was peripheral blood mononuclear cells (PBMCs), obtained at new diagnosis, from a patient treated with antithyroid drugs. The receptors come from a woman aged 35-60 years with Graves disease. The CDR3 runs from the conserved cysteine through the conserved F or W. A D gene is named only where the DNA matches it firmly. Clone size is given for some rows only: seen once, a few or many times, or a class if the clone is expanded.

D gene	clone size	V gene	J gene	CDR3 DNA	CDR3 protein
NA	many	TRBV28	TRBJ2-2	TGTGCCAGCAGCCAGATGAACACCGGGGAGCTGTTTTTT	CASSQMNTGELFF
NA	NA	TRBV5-1	TRBJ2-5	TGCGCCAGCAGCTTGTTCTGGGGAGTCCAAGAGACCCAGTACTTC	CASSLFWGVQETQYF
NA	few	TRBV5-8	TRBJ1-1	TGTGCCAGCAGCTTGATACAGGGAAGGGAAGCTTTCTTT	CASSLIQGREAFF
NA	many	TRBV20-1	TRBJ1-2	TGCAGTGCTAGGCCTCTTGGGTATGGCTACACCTTC	CSARPLGYGYTF
NA	NA	TRBV19	TRBJ1-5	TGTGCCAGTAGTATAGTCGGGTATAGCAATCAGCCCCAGCATTTT	CASSIVGYSNQPQHF
NA	NA	TRBV12-3/TRBV12-4	TRBJ1-5	TGTGCCAGCAGTTTTGGGGGGGAGAATCAGCCCCAGCATTTT	CASSFGGENQPQHF
NA	many	TRBV28	TRBJ1-3	TGTGCCAGCAGTTCGCCGTGGAGCTCTGGAAACACCATATATTTT	CASSSPWSSGNTIYF
TRBD1	many	TRBV12-3/TRBV12-4	TRBJ2-1	TGTGCCAGCGGGACAGGGACCCACAATGAGCAGTTCTTC	CASGTGTHNEQFF
NA	many	TRBV11-3	TRBJ2-3	TGTGCCAGCAGCCCGCTTGAGAGGAATACGCAGTATTTT	CASSPLERNTQYF
TRBD2	NA	TRBV12-3/TRBV12-4	TRBJ2-5	TGTGCCAGCGGGCAAGCGGGGAGGGAGACCCAGTACTTC	CASGQAGRETQYF
NA	NA	TRBV16	TRBJ1-2	TGTGCCAGCAGCCAATCTAACGGATACTATGGCTACACCTTC	CASSQSNGYYGYTF
TRBD2	many	TRBV28	TRBJ2-7	TGTGCCAGCAGTTCCCGATCGGGACTAGTCTCCTACGAGCAGTACTTC	CASSSRSGLVSYEQYF
NA	many	TRBV10-2	TRBJ2-7	TGCGCCAGCAGTGAACAGGCCTTCTACGAGCAGTACTTC	CASSEQAFYEQYF
TRBD1	many	TRBV6-5	TRBJ2-7	TGTGCCAGCAGTTACCTTCGGACAGGGGGAGGTTTATACGAGCAGTACTTC	CASSYLRTGGGLYEQYF
TRBD1	few	TRBV11-1	TRBJ1-5	TGTGCCAGCAGCTTGGGGACAGGGGAGAGTCAGCCCCAGCATTTT	CASSLGTGESQPQHF
NA	many	TRBV30	TRBJ2-7	TGTGCCTGGAGTGTACCGGGGAACGAGCAGTACTTC	CAWSVPGNEQYF
TRBD2	NA	TRBV2	TRBJ2-5	TGTGCCAGCAGCCAGGGCGGGGGGGCCGGGGAGCAAGAGACCCAGTACTTC	CASSQGGGAGEQETQYF
NA	many	TRBV9	TRBJ1-5	TGTGCCAGCAGCGTAGATCAGGGGAGTCAGCCCCAGCATTTT	CASSVDQGSQPQHF
NA	few	TRBV15	TRBJ1-1	TGTGCCACCAGCCCGAGGCTAGGGGGGTGGAACACTGAAGCTTTCTTT	CATSPRLGGWNTEAFF
TRBD1	few	TRBV6-2/TRBV6-3	TRBJ2-2	TGTGCCAGCAGTTACAGGGGGCCAGACACCGGGGAGCTGTTTTTT	CASSYRGPDTGELFF
TRBD1	many	TRBV5-1	TRBJ2-7	TGCGCCAGCAGCTTGGAGGACAGGGGGTCAGACGAGCAGTACTTC	CASSLEDRGSDEQYF
NA	many	TRBV2	TRBJ1-1	TGTGCCAGCAGTACGGGGCTCCTATACTCTTTCTTT	CASSTGLLYSFF
NA	few	TRBV20-1	TRBJ1-1	TGCAGTGCTAGAGGGGGTGGACGGGGGAACACTGAAGCTTTCTTT	CSARGGGRGNTEAFF
NA	many	TRBV12-3/TRBV12-4	TRBJ2-3	TGTGCCAGCAGGCTCGCGGGCGCAGATACGCAGTATTTT	CASRLAGADTQYF
TRBD1	many	TRBV4-1	TRBJ1-2	TGCGCCAGCAGCCGACAAGGGGGACAGCCCTCCTATGGCTACACCTTC	CASSRQGGQPSYGYTF
NA	many	TRBV3-1	TRBJ2-3	TGTGCCAGCAGCCAAGATGGGGTCCTCACAGATACGCAGTATTTT	CASSQDGVLTDTQYF
NA	many	TRBV7-9	TRBJ2-1	TGTGCCAGCAGCTTCTCGGGGGTCGGAAATGAGCAGTTCTTC	CASSFSGVGNEQFF
NA	many	TRBV5-1	TRBJ2-7	TGCGCCAGCAGCTTGGCGGTGGGGACCACCTACGAGCAGTACTTC	CASSLAVGTTYEQYF
NA	many	TRBV15	TRBJ2-5	TGTGCCACCAGCAGAGTTATCCAAGAGACCCAGTACTTC	CATSRVIQETQYF
TRBD2	NA	TRBV11-2	TRBJ2-2	TGTGCCAGCAGCTTCATTGCGGGGGATTACACCGGGGAGCTGTTTTTT	CASSFIAGDYTGELFF
NA	once	TRBV27	TRBJ2-7	TGTGCCAGCAGTTCATTACCGGGCCTAGGGTACGAGCAGTACTTC	CASSSLPGLGYEQYF
NA	few	TRBV5-1	TRBJ1-4	TGCGCCAGCAGCCCAGGGACAGAAAAACTGTTTTTT	CASSPGTEKLFF
TRBD1	many	TRBV7-9	TRBJ2-3	TGTGCCAGCGGACAGGGGGACGATACGCAGTATTTT	CASGQGDDTQYF
NA	many	TRBV4-1	TRBJ1-1	TGCGCCAGCAGCCCGACCGGGACTACCAACACTGAAGCTTTCTTT	CASSPTGTTNTEAFF
TRBD1	many	TRBV6-5	TRBJ1-6	TGTGCCAGCAGTTCACTACAGGGGGACAATTCACCCCTCCACTTT	CASSSLQGDNSPLHF
NA	many	TRBV20-1	TRBJ2-3	TGCAGTTCATCCGCGCAGTATTTT	CSSSAQYF
NA	few	TRBV5-1	TRBJ2-5	TGCGCCAGCAGCTTACGGCCCTTGGAGACCCAGTACTTC	CASSLRPLETQYF
NA	NA	TRBV15	TRBJ2-2	TGTGCCACCAGCGAGACGAGAACCGGGGAGCTGTTTTTT	CATSETRTGELFF
NA	many	TRBV11-3	TRBJ2-5	TGTGCCAGCAGCTTAGAAGTGCAAGAGACCCAGTACTTC	CASSLEVQETQYF
NA	NA	TRBV4-1	TRBJ1-2	TGCGCCAGCAGCCAACAAACAGGGCCCTATGGCTACACCTTC	CASSQQTGPYGYTF
TRBD1	NA	TRBV7-2	TRBJ1-5	TGTGCCAGCAGCTGGGACAGCACCAATCAGCCCCAGCATTTT	CASSWDSTNQPQHF
TRBD1	few	TRBV3-1	TRBJ1-6	TGTGCCAGCAGCCAAACAGGGGCCCTCCACTTT	CASSQTGALHF
TRBD1	many	TRBV12-3/TRBV12-4	TRBJ1-2	TGTGCCAGCAGAGGACAGGACCGGTCTAGGGGCTATGGCTACACCTTC	CASRGQDRSRGYGYTF
TRBD1	many	TRBV7-9	TRBJ1-1	TGTGCCAGCAGCCTGACAGGGGGCAACACTGAAGCTTTCTTT	CASSLTGGNTEAFF
TRBD1	NA	TRBV12-3/TRBV12-4	TRBJ2-3	TGTGCCAGCACTAAGGGGGCAGGCACAGATACGCAGTATTTT	CASTKGAGTDTQYF
NA	few	TRBV3-1	TRBJ2-1	TGTGCCAGCAGCCCTCCCAGGACGGAGGGTACTGAGCAGTTCTTC	CASSPPRTEGTEQFF
NA	NA	TRBV4-2	TRBJ2-5	TGTGCCAGCAGCCAAGACGAACCCCTACTTGCGGGAGAGACCCAGTACTTC	CASSQDEPLLAGETQYF
NA	many	TRBV3-1	TRBJ1-1	TGTGCCAGCAGCCAAGTCGGTACGAACACTGAAGCTTTCTTT	CASSQVGTNTEAFF
TRBD1	many	TRBV7-9	TRBJ2-1	TGTGCCAGCAGCTTCGGGACAGGGATCGATGAGCAGTTCTTC	CASSFGTGIDEQFF
TRBD1	many	TRBV2	TRBJ1-1	TGTGCCAGCAGCTCCCAAGGGACAGGGAACACTGAAGCTTTCTTT	CASSSQGTGNTEAFF